One TCR beta chain is described in this entry. In germline, CDR1 is KGHSH, CDR2 LQKENI. The CDR3 covers 15 residues. V shed 5 bases and J shed 0 bases, with 10 bases lying between them. Vbeta (60) and Jbeta (13) primers were used in the PCR. Generated by immunoSEQ multiplex PCR, the TCRdb table keeps only in-frame clones and is missing some. Of about 110,000 clones listed, about four fifths are singletons. This sample was taken from a study of cytomegalovirus exposure and HLA in healthy donors. The sequence derives from a woman under 40 in good health and CMV-seronegative. The gene calls are TRBV18 and TRBJ1-4; no reliable D call. Sequenced material: PBMCs. The CDR3 spells CASSKGVTTNEKLFF. In nucleotides, the CDR3 is TGTGCCAGCTCAAAAGGAGTTACAACTAATGAAAAACTGTTTTTT. Full variable domain (outside the CDR3, taken from reference TRBV18 and TRBJ1-4): NAGVMQNPRHLVRRRGQEARLRCSPMKGHSHVYWYRQLPEEGLKFMVYLQKENIIDESGMPKERFSAEFPKEGPSILRIQQVVRGDSAAYFCASSKGVTTNEKLFFGSGTQLSVL.